This T cell receptor (beta chain) was retrieved from a study of blood T cell repertoires in COVID-19. Looking at the study overall: Acute-phase and convalescent COVID-19 samples originated in the United States, Italy and Spain.

This clone was detected once. The CDR3 consists of 13 residues. The ends were cut back, 8 bases at V and 1 base at J, with 8 bases in the middle. CDR1 is LNHDA and CDR2 is SQIVND in the germline V gene (reference sequence). In the source study's methods: Using reference gene primer amplification, nucleated cell counts were estimated. This table comes from immunoSEQ multiplex PCR, and its TCRdb copy is limited to in-frame clones, with some not included. V and J calls and clone size are given by that table; D and trimming were obtained from the DNA. The sample gives approximately 230,000 clones, around 82% of which show up once; around 6% is in the top ten.

The TCR comes from a man at least 80 years old with acute or convalescent COVID-19. The rearrangement links TRBV19 to TRBJ2-2, with D tentatively TRBD1 (5 bases). Sequenced input: peripheral blood. The CDR3 is CASGGQNTGELFF. The CDR3 coding sequence is TGTGCCAGTGGCGGACAGAACACCGGGGAGCTGTTTTTT.